This T cell receptor beta chain is drawn from a study of blood T cell repertoires in COVID-19. Overall study: From the United States, Italy and Spain came samples of acute and convalescent COVID-19. T cells, B-cell-depleted T cells, or PBMCs supplied cDNA or gDNA.

Authors' analysis steps: Estimation of nucleated cell counts relied on the amplification of reference gene primers. Clones were read by immunoSEQ multiplex PCR, and TCRdb kept only the in-frame ones, dropping some. That table is the source of V, J and clone size, and D and trimming were worked out from the DNA. The data hold roughly 99,000 clones, with roughly 90% observed a single time. This CDR3 is built from 16 residues. Germline V gives CDR1 MGHRA, CDR2 YSYEKL. The V and J ends lost 1 base and 0 bases respectively, with 11 bases between them. This clonotype originated in a man aged 35 to 55 with active or convalescent COVID-19. This chain links TRBV4-1 with TRBJ2-3; possible D gene TRBD2, 5 bases. Sequenced input: peripheral blood. The CDR3 region is CASSQGSGLSTDTQYF. The DNA for the CDR3 is TGCGCCAGCAGCCAAGGATCAGGACTGAGCACAGATACGCAGTATTTT.